This T cell receptor (beta chain) was identified in a study of blood T cell repertoires in COVID-19. Study as a whole: The origin of the acute and convalescent COVID-19 samples was the United States, Italy and Spain.

Sequenced by immunoSEQ multiplex PCR; TCRdb stores in-frame clones only, minus some. The sample shows about 310,000 clones, 70% to 90% of them seen only once. This TCR came from a man aged 30-40 years who had recovered from COVID-19. Sequenced input: PBMCs or T cells enriched from blood (not recorded which).

CDR3 sequence reads: CASSSVPHEQYF. CDR3 sequence (DNA): TGTGCCAGCAGTTCCGTTCCCCACGAGCAGTACTTC. The chain employs TRBV27 and TRBJ2-7, with D unclear. The CDR3 extends over 12 amino acids. Trimming cost V 4 bases and J 5 bases, with 9 bases left between them. Germline CDR1 is MNHEY and CDR2 is SMNVEV (reference sequence).